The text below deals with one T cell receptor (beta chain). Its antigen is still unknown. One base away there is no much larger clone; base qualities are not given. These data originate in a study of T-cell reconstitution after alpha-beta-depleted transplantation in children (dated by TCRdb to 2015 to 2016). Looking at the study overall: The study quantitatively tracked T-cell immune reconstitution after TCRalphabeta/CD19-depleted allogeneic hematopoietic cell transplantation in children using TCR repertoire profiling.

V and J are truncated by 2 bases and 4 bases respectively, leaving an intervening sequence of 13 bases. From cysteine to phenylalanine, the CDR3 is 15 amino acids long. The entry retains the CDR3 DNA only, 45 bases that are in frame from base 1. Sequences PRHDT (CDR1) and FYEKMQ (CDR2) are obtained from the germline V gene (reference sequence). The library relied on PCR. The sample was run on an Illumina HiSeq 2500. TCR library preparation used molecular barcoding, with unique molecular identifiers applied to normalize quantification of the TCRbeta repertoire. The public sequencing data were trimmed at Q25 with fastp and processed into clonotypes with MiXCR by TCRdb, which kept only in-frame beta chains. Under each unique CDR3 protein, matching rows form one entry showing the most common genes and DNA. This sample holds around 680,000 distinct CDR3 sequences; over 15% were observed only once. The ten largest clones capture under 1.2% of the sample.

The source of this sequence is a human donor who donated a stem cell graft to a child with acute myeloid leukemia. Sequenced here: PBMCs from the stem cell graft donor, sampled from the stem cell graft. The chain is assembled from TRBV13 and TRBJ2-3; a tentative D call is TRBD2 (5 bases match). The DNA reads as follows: TGTGCCAGCAGCTTATACACACTAGGATCAGATACGCAGTATTTT. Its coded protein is CASSLYTLGSDTQYF.